The 3 T cell receptor beta chains below were found in one sample sequenced in a study of blood T cell repertoires in COVID-19 (dated by TCRdb to 2020 to 2022). Library preparation employed the immunoSEQ multiplex PCR assay. TCRdb retrieved this table from immuneACCESS and kept in-frame rearrangements only. Not all clones are present; in checked studies, unresolved V genes account for under half, and no reason is known for the remainder. The sample data list around 300,000 clones, and roughly nine tenths of these were observed just once. Under 3% of the sample is taken by the ten largest. The material sequenced was PBMCs or T cells enriched from blood (not recorded which). These receptors were collected from a woman between 18 and 29 years old who had recovered from COVID-19.

The chain uses TRBV4-2 and TRBJ2-2; D remains ambiguous. The CDR3 runs to 16 residues. Between the trimmed V and J ends, which lost 0 bases and 1 base, there was a span of 9 bases. Germline-derived CDR1 and CDR2 are LGHNA and YNFKEQ. CDR3 nucleotide sequence: TGTGCCAGCAGCCAAGATTCGTATTTGAACACCGGGGAGCTGTTTTTT. Encoded protein: CASSQDSYLNTGELFF.

Only a few counts were recorded for this clone. The V gene is TRBV7-8, the J gene TRBJ2-3, with D possibly being TRBD1 (5 bases). The germline V gene encodes CDR1 SGHVS and CDR2 FQNEAQ. Trimming shortened V by 3 bases and J by 8 bases, and 24 bases separated the two germline ends. This CDR3 is 17 amino acids long. For the CDR3, the DNA is TGTGCCAGCAGCTTGCCTCTCCGTTTGGATATAAGGGGTACGCAGTATTTT. It codes for CASSLPLRLDIRGTQYF.

The chain combines TRBV12-3 or TRBV12-4 with TRBJ1-5, with TRBD1 as a possible D gene (5 bases). Trimming cost V 0 bases and J 5 bases, with 5 bases left between them. CDR3 length equals 13 residues. CDR3 region: CASSLAGDQPQHF. CDR3 in DNA: TGTGCCAGCAGTTTAGCAGGGGATCAGCCCCAGCATTTT.